Listed below are T cell receptor beta chains from one sample, sequenced in a study of blood T cell repertoires in COVID-19. Data came from immunoSEQ multiplex PCR; TCRdb stores just in-frame clones and leaves some out. Of 95,000 or so clones listed, around 74% were seen once; the top ten hold 15% to 20%. Sequenced material: peripheral blood. These receptors were obtained from a woman of 80 years or more with active or convalescent COVID-19. CDR3s leave out the opening cysteine and the closing phenylalanine or tryptophan.

V gene	J gene	CDR3 protein
TRBV7-2	TRBJ2-1	AGGNTLEGEQF
TRBV10-3	TRBJ2-7	AIRTGNEQY
TRBV5-4	TRBJ1-6	ASSPTGRSSPLH
TRBV2	TRBJ2-6	ASSQAPGANVLT
TRBV7-2	TRBJ2-5	ASRRDFQETQY
TRBV3-1/TRBV3-2	TRBJ1-2	ASSPSGTGDGYT
TRBV6-1	TRBJ2-7	ASSDIYEQY
TRBV19	TRBJ1-6	ASSFLMANSPLH
TRBV21-1	TRBJ2-3	ASSTSPRDRGSCTDTQY
TRBV23-1	TRBJ2-7	ASSQSRPQGAYEQY
TRBV5-1	TRBJ1-2	ASSQDRRHTNYGYT
TRBV7-7	TRBJ2-1	ASSFSLAGYNEQF
TRBV7-2	TRBJ2-2	ASSRDKNTGELF
TRBV5-4	TRBJ2-7	ASSSSTGGPLYEQY
TRBV6-1	TRBJ2-2	ASSEEGGAPTGELF
TRBV5-6	TRBJ2-3	ASSLYLAGADTQY
TRBV24-1	TRBJ2-1	ATRDSYNEQF
TRBV5-1	TRBJ2-5	ASSLVQGSAETQY
TRBV11-1	TRBJ2-5	ASSFTSAQETQY
TRBV6-2/TRBV6-3	TRBJ2-1	ASSYRVAGEPEQF
TRBV2	TRBJ2-2	ASSGANTGELF
TRBV5-1	TRBJ2-7	ASSQRRGQGVSEQY
TRBV11-2	TRBJ2-1	ASRLAGGLGNEQF
TRBV7-9	TRBJ1-1	ASSIGQGDTEAF
TRBV2	TRBJ2-6	ASRQQGLSGANVLT
TRBV4-1	TRBJ1-1	ASRLRQGRTEAF
TRBV11-2	TRBJ2-7	ASSWTSGRYEQY
TRBV9	TRBJ2-2	ASSPRLVASNTGELF
TRBV5-1	TRBJ2-1	ASSLAGGPWNEQF
TRBV11-2	TRBJ2-3	ASSLVQTTDTQY
TRBV3-1/TRBV3-2	TRBJ2-2	ASSPTRFGELF
TRBV2	TRBJ1-2	ASRERDRDGYT
TRBV5-1	TRBJ2-1	ASSRGVSGRSLGEQF
TRBV6-1	TRBJ1-2	ASSESGVYGYT
TRBV6-5	TRBJ2-4	ASFPSLAKNIQY
TRBV27	TRBJ2-3	ASSLAGSSTDTQY
TRBV28	TRBJ1-5	ASSLASVRQPQH
TRBV9	TRBJ2-7	ASSVDGLAGGSDEQY
TRBV11-3	TRBJ2-1	ASSTELADNEQF
TRBV5-5	TRBJ1-6	ASSLDRQGDSPLH
TRBV19	TRBJ2-7	ASSKTFNIYEQY
TRBV29-1	TRBJ2-3	SVTLGGSTDTQY
TRBV4-3	TRBJ2-7	ASSPSRGGPYEQY
TRBV6-4	TRBJ2-3	ASSETTTSTDTQY
TRBV5-4	TRBJ2-1	ASSLAGGRYNEQF
TRBV7-2	TRBJ2-7	ASSLATGSHEQY
TRBV5-6	TRBJ2-1	ASSLKAGEQF
TRBV6-2/TRBV6-3	TRBJ2-1	ASSYSGTSFYNEQF
TRBV24-1	TRBJ2-1	ATSAGFLRGGLNEQF
TRBV28	TRBJ1-2	ASSLGGTGHFTYGYT
TRBV6-6	TRBJ2-1	ASSIGTSSYNEQF
TRBV18	TRBJ2-2	ASSLQGSGELF
TRBV21-1	TRBJ2-5	ASSKEGIGGRAFQETQY
TRBV4-2	TRBJ2-7	ASSQGGGDPSYEQY
TRBV19	TRBJ1-1	ASSIGYRGRNTEAF
TRBV9	TRBJ2-5	ASSVGLAGETQY